Each of the 24 T cell receptor beta chains below was sequenced from the same sample in a study of T cells after yellow fever vaccination. TCRdb re-analysed the 5' RACE reads in MiXCR, keeping a single row per CDR3 protein. The data hold about 350,000 distinct CDR3 sequences, with approximately 8% observed a single time. Sequenced here: PBMCs, sampled around 45 days after the first yellow fever vaccination. These receptors came from a man in his late teens or twenties who received the YFV17D yellow fever vaccine.

This clonotype came up a few times. The genes are TRBV10-3 and TRBJ1-5, with D possibly TRBD1 on 5 matching bases. Germline-derived CDR1 and CDR2 are ENHRY and SYGVKD. The CDR3 is 14 amino acids. The V and J ends lost 4 bases and 7 bases respectively, with 14 bases between them. CDR3 protein: CAISVKGSHQPQHF. As DNA, the CDR3 is TGTGCCATCAGTGTCAAGGGGAGCCACCAGCCCCAGCATTTT.

The chain has TRBV18 and TRBJ2-1, with D possibly being TRBD1 (5 bases). The CDR3 runs 16 residues. CDR1 KGHSH and CDR2 LQKENI come from the germline V gene. Trimming took off 3 bases at V and 0 bases at J, with 12 bases between the two ends. CDR3 DNA: TGTGCCAGCTCACCGGGGCAGCCGAGCTCCTACAATGAGCAGTTCTTC. Its translation is CASSPGQPSSYNEQFF.

This clonotype was detected many times. The genes are TRBV6-1 and TRBJ2-3; tentative D call: TRBD2 (6 bases). Germline values: CDR1 MNHNS, CDR2 SASEGT. V was cut by 6 bases and J by 1 base, with 11 bases left in between. The CDR3 covers 14 residues. The DNA for the CDR3 is TGTGCCAGCAGGAAAATAGCGGGCACAGATACGCAGTATTTT. Amino acids: CASRKIAGTDTQYF.

In this sample, this clonotype turned up many times. V gene TRBV20-1 combines with J gene TRBJ1-6, with a possible D match to TRBD1 (6 bases). CDR3 length equals 14 residues. Looked up from germline, CDR1 is DFQATT and CDR2 is SNEGSKA (reference sequence). V lost 4 bases and J 4 bases, leaving 11 bases between the germline ends. The CDR3 here is CSAKGGGYNSPLHF. The DNA for the CDR3 is TGCAGTGCTAAGGGGGGGGGATATAATTCACCCCTCCACTTT.

This clonotype was observed a handful of times. The J gene is TRBJ1-1, the V gene TRBV12-3 or TRBV12-4, with 7 bases lining up with TRBD1. This CDR3 is 15 amino acids long. Germline trimming cut 5 bases from V and 4 bases from J; bases unmatched to any gene: 10. The CDR3 nucleotides are TGTGCCAGCAGTGATGACAGGGAACATCCCACTGAAGCTTTCTTT. Amino acids: CASSDDREHPTEAFF.

The CDR3 DNA reads TGCAGTGCTAGTCCGAAAGCGGCAGCTTTAGAGACCCAGTACTTC. This gives the protein CSASPKAAALETQYF. V is TRBV20-1 and J is TRBJ2-5; tentative D call: TRBD2 (5 bases). Per the germline V gene, CDR1 is DFQATT and CDR2 is SNEGSKA (reference sequence). V lost 3 bases and J lost 4, with 18 bases in between. There are 15 residues in the CDR3.

This clonotype has a handful of counts. The rearrangement uses TRBV6-6 and TRBJ2-5; 7 bases are shared with TRBD1. CDR3 length: 13 residues. With V trimmed by 6 bases and J by 4 bases, 5 bases remained unmatched. Germline V gene sequence: CDR1 MNHNY, CDR2 SVGAGI (reference sequence). The DNA of the CDR3 is TGTGCCAGCAGGGAGACAGGGCGAGAGACCCAGTACTTC. Its translation: CASRETGRETQYF.

This clonotype was picked up one time. V usage is TRBV7-9 and J usage is TRBJ1-1; maybe TRBD1 (6 bases). Looked up from germline, CDR1 is SEHNR and CDR2 is FQNEAQ (reference sequence). This CDR3 spans 14 amino acids. Trimming pared 4 bases from V and 4 bases from J, leaving 13 bases between. The CDR3 loop reads CASSSRGLGTEAFF. The CDR3 nucleotides are TGTGCCAGCAGCTCCAGGGGATTGGGCACTGAAGCTTTCTTT.

This clonotype was seen a handful of times. The chain combines TRBV4-3 with TRBJ2-3, with 7 bases matching TRBD2. Trimming at V came to 3 bases and at J to 0 bases, leaving 6 bases not matched to a gene. CDR3 length: 16 amino acids. The V gene's germline CDR1 is LGHNA and CDR2 YSLEER. CDR3: CASSQTGLGSTDTQYF. The CDR3 DNA sequence: TGCGCCAGCAGCCAGACCGGACTAGGAAGCACAGATACGCAGTATTTT.

The chain carries TRBV12-3 or TRBV12-4 and TRBJ2-1, with a tentative D call TRBD1 (5 bases). The CDR3 loop spans 13 amino acids. The V gene lost 10 bases and the J gene lost 9 bases, with 19 bases spanning the gap. In DNA, the CDR3 is TGTGCCACCCAGGGAAACGGGTATAGTGAGCAGTTCTTC. This encodes CATQGNGYSEQFF.

This clonotype was counted between two and nine times. The gene calls are TRBV19 and TRBJ2-7; possible D gene TRBD2, 6 bases. The germline V gene has CDR1 LNHDA and CDR2 SQIVND (reference sequence). The CDR3 length is 15 residues. Deletions cut 3 bases from V and 5 bases from J, with 17 bases between. The CDR3 DNA sequence: TGTGCCAGTAGTATCCTACCCGGAGGGTCTCACGAGCAGTACTTC. Protein product: CASSILPGGSHEQYF. Complete variable domain (other parts from reference TRBV19 and TRBJ2-7): DGGITQSPKYLFRKEGQNVTLSCEQNLNHDAMYWYRQDPGQGLRLIYYSQIVNDFQKGDIAEGYSVSREKKESFPLTVTSAQKNPTAFYLCASSILPGGSHEQYFGPGTRLTVT.

This clonotype was counted a few times. The chain links TRBV7-6 to TRBJ2-2, with TRBD2 matching over 8 bases. Losses at the gene ends were 8 bases for V and 0 bases for J; bases not matched to a gene: 11. The CDR3 is 17 amino acids. From germline, CDR1 is SGHVS and CDR2 FNYEAQ. The CDR3 reads CASQLSAGGSNTGELFF. In DNA form, the CDR3 reads TGTGCCAGCCAACTCAGCGCGGGGGGCTCGAACACCGGGGAGCTGTTTTTT.

A few counts support this clonotype. CDR3 residues: CASSQVELEKLFF. CDR3 nucleotide sequence: TGCGCCAGCAGCCAAGTAGAGCTCGAAAAACTGTTTTTT. This chain joins TRBV4-3 and TRBJ1-4, with unresolved D. Germline lookup yields CDR1 LGHNA and CDR2 YSLEER. Between the trimmed V and J ends, which lost 1 base and 8 bases, there was a span of 8 bases. The CDR3 totals 13 residues.

The CDR3 DNA is TGTGCCAGCAGTTTGGGCGGGGCCGATCCCTACGAGCAGTACGTC. Translating gives CASSLGGADPYEQYV. V is TRBV28 and J is TRBJ2-7, with a weak D call TRBD2 (6 bases). The germline V and J ends were trimmed by 3 bases and 2 bases, with 14 bases remaining between them. The CDR3 totals 15 residues. CDR1 is MDHEN, CDR2 SYDVKM, per germline.

The table lists this clonotype with a few counts. This chain connects TRBV7-2 to TRBJ1-6; 9 bases agree with TRBD1. The CDR3 has 15 amino acids. J lost 6 bases, V lost 5 bases, and 5 bases had no gene match. Germline V gene sequence: CDR1 SGHTA, CDR2 FQGNSA. Here the CDR3 DNA reads TGTGCCAGCAGCAAGGGACAGGGAGTTAATTCACCCCTCCACTTT. It codes for CASSKGQGVNSPLHF.

This clonotype was recorded a few times. The rearrangement joins TRBV5-6 to TRBJ2-3; the D gene is possibly TRBD2 (6 bases). The CDR3 has 14 amino acids. Germline CDR1 is SGHDT and CDR2 is YYEEEE. Trimming took off 4 bases at V and 6 bases at J, with 15 bases between the two ends. CDR3 nucleotide sequence: TGTGCCAGCAGCACCCGGGACCGGGGGGATACGCAGTATTTT. This gives the protein CASSTRDRGDTQYF.

The gene calls are TRBV19 and TRBJ1-5; D possibly corresponds to TRBD1 (5 bases). This CDR3 region has 17 residues. Germline-derived CDR1 and CDR2 are LNHDA and SQIVND (reference sequence). V was cut by 3 bases and J by 6 bases, with 21 bases left in between. In DNA form, the CDR3 reads TGTGCCAGTAGTATCTTGGTAGGGCAGGGAGCCCCTCAGCCCCAGCATTTT. Protein product: CASSILVGQGAPQPQHF.

V is TRBV27 and J is TRBJ2-6; perhaps TRBD1 as D (6 bases). V lost 1 base and J 1 base, leaving 11 bases between the germline ends. The CDR3 extends over 17 amino acids. From germline, CDR1 is MNHEY and CDR2 SMNVEV (reference sequence). Here the CDR3 reads CASSLYGGSSGANVLTF. As DNA, the CDR3 is TGTGCCAGCAGTTTATATGGGGGCTCATCTGGGGCCAACGTCCTGACTTTC.

In this sample, this clonotype turned up a few times. The chain employs TRBV6-5 and TRBJ2-7; D unresolved. Trimming left V 2 bases short and J 0 bases short, with 11 bases between. CDR1 is MNHEY and CDR2 is SVGAGI in the germline V gene. The CDR3 consists of 15 residues. The CDR3 DNA follows: TGTGCCAGCAGTTACAACCCTAAAGGCTCCTACGAGCAGTACTTC. Translating gives CASSYNPKGSYEQYF.

Only a few counts were recorded for this clonotype. The CDR3 DNA is TGTGCCAGCAGCTTACAGGGGGACACAGATACGCAGTATTTT. Translating gives CASSLQGDTDTQYF. The chain carries TRBV7-3 and TRBJ2-3, with TRBD1 matching over 7 bases. The CDR3 contains 14 residues. J gave up 2 bases and V 2 bases, and 1 base lay outside the gene matches. Germline V CDR1 and CDR2: SGHTA, FQGTGA.

The V and J genes are TRBV7-6 and TRBJ2-1; D remains ambiguous. Trimming cost V 5 bases and J 0 bases, with 11 bases left between them. Germline V lookup: CDR1 SGHVS, CDR2 FNYEAQ. This CDR3 spans 15 amino acids. CDR3 coding DNA: TGTGCCAGCAGCACCCTGAGGAGCTCCTACAATGAGCAGTTCTTC. It codes for CASSTLRSSYNEQFF.

The sample holds a few counts of this clonotype. This chain joins TRBV7-9 and TRBJ1-1; D uncertain. Trimming shortened V by 1 base and J by 7 bases, and 16 bases separated the two germline ends. Germline-derived CDR1 and CDR2 are SEHNR and FQNEAQ (reference sequence). The CDR3 is 15 residues long. CDR3 sequence (DNA): TGTGCCAGCAGCTTAGTTGGGTGGGCGGGCGATGAAGCTTTCTTT. It encodes CASSLVGWAGDEAFF.

The chain is built from TRBV29-1 and TRBJ1-5, with a possible D match to TRBD1 (6 bases). Germline assignment: CDR1 SQVTM and CDR2 ANQGSEA. The CDR3 has 14 amino acids. Trimming cost V 4 bases and J 4 bases, with 14 bases left between them. The DNA for the CDR3 is TGCAGCGTTGCGTTCGGAGGGGGGAATCAGCCCCAGCATTTT. It translates to CSVAFGGGNQPQHF.

In this sample, this clonotype turned up a few times. This chain links TRBV7-2 with TRBJ2-5; 8 bases line up with TRBD1. The CDR3 covers 14 residues. The trim removed 3 bases at V and 1 base at J, leaving 1 base unmatched. Germline V gene sequence: CDR1 SGHTA, CDR2 FQGNSA. The CDR3 is CASSLDRAQETQYF. DNA of the CDR3: TGTGCCAGCAGCTTGGACAGGGCCCAAGAGACCCAGTACTTC. The full variable domain, in which reference TRBV7-2 and TRBJ2-5 provide the parts outside the CDR3, is GAGVSQSPSNKVTEKGKDVELRCDPISGHTALYWYRQSLGQGLEFLIYFQGNSAPDKSGLPSDRFSAERTGGSVSTLTIQRTQQEDSAVYLCASSLDRAQETQYFGPGTRLLVL.